The following is a T cell receptor beta chain sequence with its context. This CDR3 is built from 17 residues. Trimming left V 0 bases short and J 0 bases short, with 14 bases between. Germline V gene data show CDR1 as KGHSH and CDR2 as LQKENI. The sample is drawn from a study of blood T cell repertoires in COVID-19. Study overall: T cells, B-cell-depleted T cells, or PBMCs supplied cDNA or gDNA.

Sequencing was performed with immunoSEQ multiplex PCR; in TCRdb, only in-frame clones are kept and a portion is missing. The sample consists of under 200,000 clones, approximately 85% of them appearing once. Sequenced: peripheral blood. This receptor was identified in a woman older than 75 with acute or convalescent COVID-19. The J gene is TRBJ1-1, the V gene TRBV18; the D is unclear. DNA for the CDR3: TGTGCCAGCTCACCACCGGCAGACCTAGACCTGAACACTGAAGCTTTCTTT. As protein: CASSPPADLDLNTEAFF.